The 4 T cell receptor beta chains below come from one sample, sequenced in a study of long-term antiretroviral therapy in people with HIV. Survey-level immunoSEQ v3.0 assays were run. Assay used: immunoSEQ multiplex PCR; TCRdb lists only in-frame clones, some missing. Among approximately 30,000 clones listed, 70% to 90% were seen once. This specimen consisted of unsorted PBMCs, obtained 3 years after starting antiretroviral therapy. Receptors were obtained from a man aged 35 to 55 with HIV.

The CDR3, as DNA: TGTGCCAGCAGTTTGGGTGGGAGACCCTACGAGCAGTACTTC. Its translation is CASSLGGRPYEQYF. The chain links TRBV27 to TRBJ2-7, with D possibly being TRBD2 (5 bases). The CDR3 length is 14 residues. V was shortened by 3 bases and J by 2 bases, with 11 bases between the two germline ends. CDR1 and CDR2 from the germline V gene are MNHEY and SMNVEV (reference sequence).

The chain combines TRBV19 with TRBJ1-5; 7 bases match TRBD1. The CDR3 runs to 16 residues. The trim removed 6 bases at V and 3 bases at J, leaving 11 bases unmatched. Germline-derived CDR1 and CDR2 are LNHDA and SQIVND (reference sequence). This CDR3 is CASSPESTGANQPQHF. CDR3 coding DNA: TGTGCCAGTAGCCCAGAGAGTACAGGGGCCAATCAGCCCCAGCATTTT.

This chain connects TRBV30 to TRBJ1-4; TRBD1 is a possible D gene (6 bases). V lost 2 bases to trimming and J lost 6 bases, with 16 bases between them. This CDR3 is 15 amino acids long. Germline loops: CDR1 GTSNPN, CDR2 SVGIG (reference sequence). The CDR3 DNA follows: TGTGCCTGGAGTAAAGGTCACGGGGGCGATGAAAAACTGTTTTTT. It encodes CAWSKGHGGDEKLFF.

This clone has a handful of counts. The J gene is TRBJ1-1, the V gene TRBV2; a possible D gene is TRBD1 (5 bases). Trimming removed 6 bases at V and 6 bases at J, with 14 bases between. Germline CDR1 is SNHLY and CDR2 is FYNNEI. CDR3 length equals 13 residues. CDR3 coding DNA: TGTGCCAGCAGGACCAGGGTTCGGGCTGAAGCTTTCTTT. Its protein is CASRTRVRAEAFF.